These 4 T cell receptor beta chains were sequenced from one sample in a study of OX40 agonist ivuxolimab in advanced cancers. Libraries were prepared by immunoSEQ multiplex PCR; TCRdb keeps only in-frame clonotypes and omits some of them. Of 78,000 or so clones detected, almost 95% appear once; the ten largest clones hold 2.8%. The input for sequencing was CD4+ or CD8+ T cells sorted from blood, taken in a trial of the OX40 agonist ivuxolimab. The receptors here all came from an adult with an advanced solid tumor such as melanoma, head and neck, liver or kidney cancer.

This clone has just one count. The chain employs TRBV19 and TRBJ2-6; tentatively, D is TRBD2 (5 bases). The CDR3 spans 15 residues. The ends were cut back, 8 bases at V and 4 bases at J, with 15 bases in the middle. Germline CDR1 LNHDA, CDR2 SQIVND (reference sequence). CDR3 sequence reads: CASSGITAGANVLTF. In DNA form, the CDR3 reads TGTGCCAGTTCGGGGATTACGGCGGGGGCCAACGTCCTGACTTTC.

In its sample, this clone was seen a few times. This rearrangement joins TRBV27 to TRBJ1-5, with no clear D. Trimming took 6 bases from V and 5 from J, leaving 14 bases between them. Germline assignment: CDR1 MNHEY and CDR2 SMNVEV (reference sequence). This CDR3 has 14 amino acids. For the CDR3, the DNA is TGTGCCAGCAGATCCCCAGGAGGCGATCAGCCCCAGCATTTT. Its protein is CASRSPGGDQPQHF.

J is TRBJ2-7 and V is TRBV5-6, with 10 bases that match TRBD2. The junction had 6 bases not matched to a gene; V was cut back by 4 bases and J by 5 bases. The CDR3 extends over 14 amino acids. The germline gives CDR1 SGHDT, CDR2 YYEEEE. The CDR3 loop reads CASSPRTSGDEQYF. The CDR3 nucleotides read TGTGCCAGCAGCCCAAGGACTAGCGGTGACGAGCAGTACTTC. Full variable domain (outside the CDR3, taken from reference TRBV5-6 and TRBJ2-7): DAGVTQSPTHLIKTRGQQVTLRCSPKSGHDTVSWYQQALGQGPQFIFQYYEEEERQRGNFPDRFSGHQFPNYSSELNVNALLLGDSALYLCASSPRTSGDEQYFGPGTRLTVT.

The rearrangement joins TRBV6-5 to TRBJ1-2; D remains unclear. The CDR3 sequence is 12 residues long. The germline V gene has CDR1 MNHEY and CDR2 SVGAGI. Trimming stripped 6 bases from V and 4 bases from J, with 9 bases between. In nucleotides, the CDR3 is TGTGCCAGCAGGCAGACCATCTATGGCTACACCTTC. Protein sequence: CASRQTIYGYTF.